One and the same sample provided the 27 T cell receptor beta chains below, sequenced in a study of breast tumors, draining lymph nodes, adjacent tissues. The lymph nodes were axillary draining lymph nodes from breast cancer patients. A single record per CDR3 protein comes from TCRdb applying MiXCR to the multiplex PCR reads. The sample lists approximately 150,000 distinct CDR3 sequences; roughly 35% were seen once. Sequenced: axillary lymph node tissue. Receptors were obtained from a female donor with breast cancer. Some clones in this sample may be carry-over from other donors' samples.

Judged by abundance, this clonotype is large. The chain links TRBV7-9 to TRBJ2-2, with TRBD2 matching over 14 bases. The germline V gene encodes CDR1 SEHNR and CDR2 FQNEAQ (reference sequence). The V segment lost 10 bases and the J segment 5 bases; nucleotides outside the gene matches: 6. This CDR3 is built from 15 residues. The CDR3: CATGLAGERTGELFF. The CDR3 nucleotides are TGTGCCACGGGACTAGCGGGAGAGCGAACCGGGGAGCTGTTTTTT.

This clonotype came up many times. V gene TRBV5-1 combines with J gene TRBJ1-4; 7 bases are shared with TRBD1. Trimming at V came to 0 bases and at J to 3 bases, leaving 2 bases not matched to a gene. The germline CDR1 and CDR2 sequences are SGHRS and YFSETQ. This CDR3 has 15 residues. CDR3 coding DNA: TGCGCCAGCAGCTTGGATGGGACAGCTAATGAAAAACTGTTTTTT. Its translation: CASSLDGTANEKLFF.

Many counts were recorded for this clonotype. The chain recombines TRBV24-1 with TRBJ2-7, with TRBD1 matching 11 bases. V dropped 2 bases and J dropped 2; count of bases not matched to a gene: 4. The germline V gene has CDR1 KGHDR and CDR2 SFDVKD. The CDR3 consists of 16 residues. Here the CDR3 DNA reads TGTGCCACCAGTGATTCCGGGACAGGGGGGACCTACGAGCAGTACTTC. Translated: CATSDSGTGGTYEQYF.

This clonotype was observed at least ten times. The rearrangement links TRBV30 to TRBJ1-3, with D possibly being TRBD1 (6 bases). CDR1 is GTSNPN, CDR2 SVGIG, per germline (reference sequence). This CDR3 has 16 amino acids. Deletions cut 0 bases from V and 0 bases from J, with 12 bases between. The CDR3 loop is CAWSVGQPDSGNTIYF. The CDR3 nucleotides are TGTGCCTGGAGTGTTGGACAGCCTGACTCTGGAAACACCATATATTTT.

About this clonotype itself: A much larger clone differs from this one at a single base, so this may be a read error. The V gene is TRBV6-5, the J gene TRBJ2-7, with 8 bases aligning to TRBD2. V shed 6 bases and J 8 bases; nucleotides not matched to a gene: 9. This CDR3 is built from 13 residues. CDR1 MNHEY and CDR2 SVGAGI come from the germline V gene. The CDR3 is CASRRGAESKQYF. Written as DNA, the CDR3 is TGTGCCAGCAGGCGGGGGGCGGAGAGCAAGCAGTACTTC.

CDR3 nucleotides: TGTGCCAGCAGTGACAGGGGTCATGGCTACACCTTC. This translates into CASSDRGHGYTF. V gene TRBV25-1 combines with J gene TRBJ1-2; D perhaps matches TRBD1 (6 bases). The CDR3 length is 12 residues. The ends were cut back, 3 bases at V and 6 bases at J, with 8 bases in the middle. The germline gives CDR1 MGHDK, CDR2 SYGVNS.

This clonotype was detected ten times or more. The chain joins TRBV6-2 or TRBV6-3 to TRBJ2-1; D call uncertain. Germline V CDR1 and CDR2: MNHEY, SVGEGT. V shed 5 bases and J shed 7 bases, with 15 bases lying between them. CDR3 length equals 14 residues. The CDR3 protein is CASSDNWGGNEQFF. Written as DNA, the CDR3 is TGTGCCAGCAGTGACAACTGGGGTGGGAATGAGCAGTTCTTC.

Comments on this clonotype: With a much larger clone just one base away, this may be a read error. The chain joins TRBV20-1 to TRBJ1-6, with D perhaps matching TRBD1 (5 bases). The CDR3 loop spans 15 amino acids. Germline V gene sequence: CDR1 DFQATT, CDR2 SNEGSKA (reference sequence). Between the trimmed V and J ends, which lost 0 bases and 9 bases, there was a span of 15 bases. The CDR3 DNA sequence: TGCAGTGCTAGAGATCCGGGACGGGTGACTTCACCCCTCCACTTT. Protein product: CSARDPGRVTSPLHF.

Details on this clonotype: Given a much more abundant clone one base away, this may be a read error. The conserved phenylalanine or tryptophan normally closing the CDR3 is absent here, so this likely arose from a read error. CDR3 DNA: TGTGCCAGCAGTTCGGGGACAACTTGGAATACGCAGTATCTT. Amino acid sequence: CASSSGTTWNTQYL. The V and J genes are TRBV27 and TRBJ2-3; tentative D call: TRBD1 (6 bases). V lost 4 bases and J lost 7, with 15 bases in between. Germline CDR1 MNHEY, CDR2 SMNVEV (reference sequence). The CDR3 spans 14 residues.

The chain is built from TRBV12-3 or TRBV12-4 and TRBJ2-7; D remains unclear. V dropped 3 bases and J dropped 0 bases, with 9 bases sitting between them. The CDR3 consists of 14 residues. The CDR3: CASSLAQSSYEQYF. The CDR3 bases are TGTGCCAGCAGTTTGGCCCAGAGCTCCTACGAGCAGTACTTC.

About this clonotype itself: Just one base apart from a much larger clone, this may be a read error. This chain links TRBV19 with TRBJ1-4, with D tentatively TRBD1 (6 bases). Gene TRBJ1-1 matches the end of the DNA better, so the J call may be wrong. The length of the CDR3 is 15 residues. Germline V gene sequence: CDR1 LNHDA, CDR2 SQIVND (reference sequence). The CDR3 nucleotides are TGTGCCAGTAGTCTCGGGGGGGCGCGGTGGACTGAAGCTTTCTTT. This gives the protein CASSLGGARWTEAFF.

This clonotype appeared many times. This chain joins TRBV12-3 or TRBV12-4 and TRBJ1-4, with TRBD1 identical over 10 bases. There are 14 residues in the CDR3. Trimming removed 6 bases from V and 8 bases from J; junction bases left unmatched: 6. As DNA, the CDR3 is TGTGCCAGCAGGGAGGACAGGGGGGAAGAAAAACTGTTTTTT. This sequence encodes CASREDRGEEKLFF.

This clonotype was seen ten or more times. The gene calls are TRBV12-3 or TRBV12-4 and TRBJ2-7; 8 bases are a match to TRBD1. This CDR3 is built from 16 residues. The trim removed 5 bases at V and 6 bases at J, leaving 15 bases unmatched. The CDR3 sequence: CASSLEVGQGPREQYF. CDR3 DNA sequence: TGTGCCAGCAGTCTAGAGGTAGGACAGGGCCCTCGCGAGCAGTACTTC.

This clonotype was seen only once. The CDR3 DNA is TGTGCCAGCAGGACCGGGACTAGCGGGAGAACTTACAATGAGCAGTTCTTC. Translating it yields CASRTGTSGRTYNEQFF. The chain couples TRBV9 to TRBJ2-1, with 14 bases fitting TRBD2. With V trimmed by 5 bases and J by 4 bases, 8 bases remained unmatched. Germline V gives CDR1 SGDLS, CDR2 YYNGEE. This CDR3 comprises 17 residues.

Comments on this clonotype: A clone one base away is much larger, so this may be a read error. This CDR3 fails to terminate in the conserved phenylalanine or tryptophan, so it likely reflects a read error. The chain is built from TRBV14 and TRBJ1-5; D might be TRBD1 (5 bases). Trimming left V 1 base short and J 6 bases short, with 7 bases between. The germline gives CDR1 SGHDN, CDR2 FVKESK. The CDR3 has 13 residues. CDR3 sequence (DNA): TGTGCCAGCAGCCAAGTTAGGGGTCAGCCCCAGCATTCT. Translating it yields CASSQVRGQPQHS.

This clonotype was seen many times. The chain combines TRBV10-3 with TRBJ1-4; TRBD1 might be the D (5 bases). This CDR3 has 13 residues. Germline lookup yields CDR1 ENHRY and CDR2 SYGVKD. V lost 6 bases, J lost 0 bases, and 5 bases lay in between. The CDR3 DNA reads as TGTGCCATCAGAGGGGCAACTAATGAAAAACTGTTTTTT. This gives the protein CAIRGATNEKLFF.

This clonotype is judged medium-sized (0.01 to 0.1%). This sequence joins TRBV6-2 or TRBV6-3 and TRBJ1-6, with 10 positions matching TRBD1. The V and J ends lost 7 bases and 0 bases, in that order; junction bases with no gene match: 3. The CDR3 spans 16 residues. Germline values: CDR1 MNHEY, CDR2 SVGEGT. The CDR3 coding sequence is TGTGCCAGCAAGACAGGGGGCAGCTCCTATAATTCACCCCTCCACTTT. It translates to CASKTGGSSYNSPLHF.

This clonotype has at least ten counts. J is TRBJ1-4 and V is TRBV5-1, with D possibly matching TRBD1 (5 bases). CDR3 length: 15 residues. Germline CDR1 is SGHRS and CDR2 is YFSETQ. Trimming stripped 4 bases from V and 8 bases from J, with 18 bases between. CDR3 DNA sequence: TGCGCCAGCAGCCGGGCCGGAACAAGGGGAGAAAAACTGTTTTTT. This encodes CASSRAGTRGEKLFF.

The sample holds many counts of this clonotype. This rearrangement joins TRBV30 to TRBJ1-5; D is perhaps TRBD1 (6 bases). Trimming pared 0 bases from V and 4 bases from J, leaving 7 bases between. CDR1 is GTSNPN and CDR2 is SVGIG in the germline V gene (reference sequence). This CDR3 is 13 amino acids long. CDR3 region: CAWSVQGNQPQHF. The DNA for the CDR3 is TGTGCCTGGAGTGTCCAGGGGAATCAGCCCCAGCATTTT.

With regard to this clonotype: A much larger clone lies a single base off, so this may be a read error. The chain carries TRBV20-1 and TRBJ1-2; D not resolved. In germline, CDR1 is DFQATT, CDR2 SNEGSKA (reference sequence). This CDR3 spans 12 amino acids. This chain's CDR3 is CSATRTVYGSTF. The CDR3 DNA sequence: TGCAGTGCTACCCGAACGGTCTATGGCTCCACCTTC.

This clonotype was observed at least ten times. The V and J genes are TRBV29-1 and TRBJ1-2, with TRBD1 as a possible D gene (5 bases). Trimming stripped 7 bases from V and 8 bases from J, with 11 bases between. This CDR3 is 10 amino acids long. Germline lookup yields CDR1 SQVTM and CDR2 ANQGSEA. The CDR3 loop reads CSARGEGYTF. CDR3 nucleotide sequence: TGCAGCGCCCGAGGGGAGGGCTACACCTTC.

This clonotype was counted a few times. This clone may be a read error of a much larger clone one base away. The gene calls are TRBV6-1 and TRBJ2-5; D call uncertain. The CDR3 is 13 residues long. Germline V lookup: CDR1 MNHNS, CDR2 SASEGT. V was clipped by 5 bases and J by 5 bases, with 12 bases between them. CDR3 region: CASSQSGTETQYF. The CDR3 nucleotides are TGTGCCAGCAGTCAATCGGGTACGGAGACCCAGTACTTC.

As regards this clonotype: A junction end diverges from the germline sequence, so it may reflect a read error. This chain links TRBV11-2 with TRBJ2-7; D may be TRBD2 (6 bases). The CDR3 totals 14 residues. CDR1 and CDR2 (germline): SGHAT, FQNNGV. The CDR3 nucleotides read TGTGCCAGCAGCTCGGGGACGGGGGTCTACGGGCAGTACTTC. It specifies CASSSGTGVYGQYF. The whole variable domain, remainder taken from reference TRBV11-2 and TRBJ2-7, is EAGVAQSPRYKIIEKRQSVAFWCNPISGHATLYWYQQILGQGPKLLIQFQNNGVVDDSQLPKDRFSAERLKGVDSTLKIQPAKLEDSAVYLCASSSGTGVYGQYFGPGTRLTVT.

This clonotype was recorded many times. The chain links TRBV5-1 to TRBJ2-5; possible D gene TRBD2, 5 bases. The CDR3 sequence is 16 residues long. V was trimmed by 4 bases and J by 0 bases, leaving 16 bases between them. CDR1 SGHRS and CDR2 YFSETQ come from the germline V gene. Here the CDR3 reads CASSLYRFGDQETQYF. The CDR3 nucleotides are TGCGCCAGCAGCCTATATCGTTTCGGGGACCAAGAGACCCAGTACTTC. Using reference TRBV5-1 and TRBJ2-5 for the parts outside the CDR3, the full variable domain is KAGVTQTPRYLIKTRGQQVTLSCSPISGHRSVSWYQQTPGQGLQFLFEYFSETQRNKGNFPGRFSGRQFSNSRSEMNVSTLELGDSALYLCASSLYRFGDQETQYFGPGTRLLVL.

The sample holds many counts of this clonotype. The chain carries TRBV20-1 and TRBJ2-7; no firm D call. CDR1 DFQATT and CDR2 SNEGSKA come from the germline V gene (reference sequence). Trimming shortened V by 0 bases and J by 4 bases, and 16 bases separated the two germline ends. The CDR3 totals 15 residues. Written as DNA, the CDR3 is TGCAGTGCTAGAGATAGAAGGACCGAGGCTTACGAGCAGTACTTC. Amino acids: CSARDRRTEAYEQYF.

The V and J genes are TRBV28 and TRBJ2-1; no definite D call. In germline, CDR1 is MDHEN, CDR2 SYDVKM. The CDR3 is 11 residues long. V lost 6 bases and J 6 bases, leaving 6 bases between the germline ends. CDR3 amino acids: CASRSPNEQFF. CDR3 nucleotide sequence: TGTGCCAGCAGATCCCCCAATGAGCAGTTCTTC.

This clonotype was seen ten or more times. V is TRBV6-1 and J is TRBJ2-5; the D call may be TRBD1 or TRBD2 (5 bases each). V was cut by 5 bases and J by 7 bases, with 14 bases left in between. Looked up from germline, CDR1 is MNHNS and CDR2 is SASEGT. The CDR3 has 13 residues. In nucleotides, the CDR3 is TGTGCCAGCAGTCCCCGGGACGATGGGACCCAGTACTTC. Amino acid sequence: CASSPRDDGTQYF.